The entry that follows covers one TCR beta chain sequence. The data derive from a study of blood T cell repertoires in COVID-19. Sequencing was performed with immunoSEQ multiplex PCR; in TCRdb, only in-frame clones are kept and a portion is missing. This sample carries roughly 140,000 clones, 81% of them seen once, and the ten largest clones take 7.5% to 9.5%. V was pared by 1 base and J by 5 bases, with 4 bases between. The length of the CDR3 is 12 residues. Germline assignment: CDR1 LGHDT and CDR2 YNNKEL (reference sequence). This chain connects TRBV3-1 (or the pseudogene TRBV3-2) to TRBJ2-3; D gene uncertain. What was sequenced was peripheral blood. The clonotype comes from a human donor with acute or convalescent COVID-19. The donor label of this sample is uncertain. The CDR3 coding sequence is TGTGCCAGCAGCCAAGTAGAAGATACGCAGTATTTT. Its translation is CASSQVEDTQYF.